This TCR beta chain emerged from a study of neoadjuvant anti-PD-1 for oral cavity cancer. This clone was counted between two and nine times. The time point: after neoadjuvant nivolumab, at surgical resection. The assay was immunoSEQ multiplex PCR, and TCRdb's table has in-frame clones only and misses some. This table has more than 13,000 clones, 60% to 75% appearing once. The specimen was PBMCs, collected after nivolumab (anti-PD-1) treatment. This sequence was found in a person aged 40 to 85 with oral cavity squamous cell carcinoma.

CDR3 protein: CATAGGDRGFYGYTF. The CDR3 nucleotides are TGTGCCACCGCGGGGGGGGACAGGGGTTTTTATGGCTACACCTTC. The chain employs TRBV7-9 and TRBJ1-2; TRBD1 agrees at 10 bases. V shed 10 bases, J shed 5 bases, and the junction held 13 bases outside the gene matches. The CDR3 has 15 amino acids. Germline CDR1 reads SEHNR; CDR2 reads FQNEAQ (reference sequence). The full variable domain, its missing parts supplied by reference TRBV7-9 and TRBJ1-2, is DTGVSQNPRHKITKRGQNVTFRCDPISEHNRLYWYRQTLGQGPEFLTYFQNEAQLEKSRLLSDRFSAERPKGSFSTLEIQRTEQGDSAMYLCATAGGDRGFYGYTFGSGTRLTVV.